These T cell receptor beta chains were read from a single sample in a study of T cells in Graves' hyperthyroidism and ophthalmopathy. In TCRdb, the multiplex PCR reads were re-called with MiXCR into one record per CDR3 protein. The sample lists fewer than 750,000 distinct CDR3 sequences; around 42% were seen once. The sample taken for sequencing was peripheral blood or thyroid tissue (not recorded which). The receptor set was obtained from a woman aged 18-29 years with Graves' hyperthyroidism. The CDR3 runs from the conserved cysteine through the conserved F or W. Fields, in order: clone size, V gene, J gene, D gene, CDR3 DNA, CDR3 protein. The D gene is left open where the match is weak. Some rows mark clone size as missing; the rest say once, few, many or name a class of expanded clone.

NA	TRBV7-2	TRBJ2-3	TRBD1	TGTGCCAGCAGCAAGAGAGAGGGACAGGGGAATACGCAGTATTTT	CASSKREGQGNTQYF
many	TRBV5-6	TRBJ2-2	NA	TGTGCCAGCAGCTTGTTTACCGTGGTGAACGGGGAGCTGTTTTTT	CASSLFTVVNGELFF
once	TRBV7-2	TRBJ1-2	NA	TGTGCCAGCAGCTTAGCGAGGGGCTACACCTTC	CASSLARGYTF
NA	TRBV7-9	TRBJ1-5	NA	TGTGCCAGCAGCTTAGCAGGGGAAGGTCAGCCCCAGCATTTT	CASSLAGEGQPQHF
NA	TRBV12-3/TRBV12-4	TRBJ2-5	TRBD1	TGTGCCAGCTCACCAGGCCGGGACAGGGGCCTCGAGACCCAGTACTTC	CASSPGRDRGLETQYF
many	TRBV5-4	TRBJ2-5	NA	TGTGCCAGCAGCTTTACAGAGAAGGAGGAGACCCAGTACTTC	CASSFTEKEETQYF
many	TRBV28	TRBJ1-4	NA	TGTGCCAGCAGCCCAATTCCGGGACAAGGAGCCGAAAAACTGTTTTTT	CASSPIPGQGAEKLFF
many	TRBV7-9	TRBJ1-5	NA	TGTGCCAGCAGCTTCGGGCAGGGATTCAATCAGCCCCAGCATTTT	CASSFGQGFNQPQHF
NA	TRBV12-3/TRBV12-4	TRBJ2-7	NA	TGTGCCAGCAGACAAGGGTGGGTAAGCTCCTACGAGCAGTACTTC	CASRQGWVSSYEQYF
few	TRBV6-6	TRBJ1-3	NA	TGTGCCAGCAGCACGACAGGAGGTGGAAACACCATATATTTT	CASSTTGGGNTIYF
many	TRBV2	TRBJ2-2	TRBD2	TGTGCCAGCAGTGAACGGACTAGCGGGATGGTCCGGGGGAACACCGGGGAGCTGTTTTTT	CASSERTSGMVRGNTGELFF
many	TRBV19	TRBJ2-7	NA	TGTGCCAGTAGTCCCCGGGCCTGGAGCTCCTACGAGCAGTACTTC	CASSPRAWSSYEQYF
few	TRBV19	TRBJ2-7	NA	TGTGCCAGTACAAGGGGACCATTCTACGAGCAGTACTTC	CASTRGPFYEQYF
NA	TRBV12-3/TRBV12-4	TRBJ1-1	TRBD1	TGTGCCAGCAGTTTGGGGGGACAGGGGGGGAGGGGTGAAGCTTTCTTT	CASSLGGQGGRGEAFF
many	TRBV7-2	TRBJ2-7	TRBD2	TGTGCCAGCAGATTAGAGATGTGGCAGGGAGGGTACTACGAGCAGTACTTC	CASRLEMWQGGYYEQYF
few	TRBV11-3	TRBJ2-7	TRBD2	TGTGCCAGCAGCTTGATGCCCCCCGTGAGAGTAGCGGGAGGGGAGAGCTACGAGCAGTACTTC	CASSLMPPVRVAGGESYEQYF
NA	TRBV6-1	TRBJ2-7	TRBD2	TGTGCCAGCAGGATCGGACTAGCCGTCTATGAGCAGTACTTC	CASRIGLAVYEQYF
few	TRBV7-2	TRBJ2-1	TRBD1	TGTGCCACCCAGGGACAGAAGCAGTTCTTC	CATQGQKQFF
NA	TRBV10-3	TRBJ2-5	TRBD1	TGTGCCATCGGACGGAGGACAGGGAGCAATCAGCCCCAGTACTTC	CAIGRRTGSNQPQYF
many	TRBV6-2/TRBV6-3	TRBJ1-5	TRBD1	TGTGCCAGCAGTCTCCTGGGACAGGGAAGCAATCAGCCCCAGCATTTT	CASSLLGQGSNQPQHF
NA	TRBV2	TRBJ1-2	NA	TGTGCCAGCAGTGGCGGGGGAGGCTACGGCTACACCTTC	CASSGGGGYGYTF
many	TRBV29-1	TRBJ2-7	NA	TGCAGCCCCTGGAAGAGTGAGGGCTCCTACGAGCAGTACTTC	CSPWKSEGSYEQYF
NA	TRBV18	TRBJ1-2	NA	TGTGCCAGCTCACCAGGGCGGGGGACAAACTATGGCTACACCTTC	CASSPGRGTNYGYTF
NA	TRBV2	TRBJ1-6	TRBD1	TGTGCCAGCCGGGACAGGGTTAATTCACCCCTCCACTTT	CASRDRVNSPLHF
many	TRBV4-1	TRBJ1-6	NA	TGCGCCAGCAGCCCCAGAGGGGATTCACCCCTCCACTTT	CASSPRGDSPLHF
NA	TRBV7-6	TRBJ2-5	TRBD1	TGTGCCAGCAGCTCGCCGGACAGGGGGGAGACCCAGTACTTC	CASSSPDRGETQYF
NA	TRBV29-1	TRBJ2-7	TRBD2	TGCAGCGTAGCGGGAGGGACTTACGAGCAGTACTTC	CSVAGGTYEQYF
NA	TRBV24-1	TRBJ2-7	NA	TGTGCCACCAGTGATCTCGGCGGGACAGGGACTAGGAGTTACGAGCAGTACTTC	CATSDLGGTGTRSYEQYF
many	TRBV6-1	TRBJ1-5	NA	TGTGCCAGCCTCTCTGGGCGCGCTAGGTTAGCAGTCGTTTATCAGCCCCAGCATTTT	CASLSGRARLAVVYQPQHF
NA	TRBV20-1	TRBJ2-7	NA	TGCAGCGTTGAAAACTCCTACGGGCAGTACTTC	CSVENSYGQYF
few	TRBV7-2	TRBJ2-1	TRBD2	TGTGCCAGCAGCCCCCTAGCGGGAGGACCGGATGAGCAGTTCTTC	CASSPLAGGPDEQFF
many	TRBV19	TRBJ1-5	NA	TGTGCCAGTAGGCGCAAGGCCAGGGATTGGGATCAGCCCCAGCATTTT	CASRRKARDWDQPQHF
NA	TRBV5-1	TRBJ2-3	NA	TGCGCCAGCAGCTTGGTCGGGGGTACGCAGTATTTT	CASSLVGGTQYF
NA	TRBV7-9	TRBJ2-5	NA	TGCGCCAGCAGCCTCCTAGCTGGACATTCGTACCAAGAGACCCAGTACTTC	CASSLLAGHSYQETQYF
NA	TRBV6-5	TRBJ1-6	TRBD1	TGTGCCAGCAGTTCCGCTAGCTGGACAGGGGAATTCTCACCCCTCCACTTT	CASSSASWTGEFSPLHF
NA	TRBV20-1	TRBJ2-2	TRBD2	TGCAGTGCTCGAAGCGGGAACCCCGGGGAGCTGTTTTTT	CSARSGNPGELFF